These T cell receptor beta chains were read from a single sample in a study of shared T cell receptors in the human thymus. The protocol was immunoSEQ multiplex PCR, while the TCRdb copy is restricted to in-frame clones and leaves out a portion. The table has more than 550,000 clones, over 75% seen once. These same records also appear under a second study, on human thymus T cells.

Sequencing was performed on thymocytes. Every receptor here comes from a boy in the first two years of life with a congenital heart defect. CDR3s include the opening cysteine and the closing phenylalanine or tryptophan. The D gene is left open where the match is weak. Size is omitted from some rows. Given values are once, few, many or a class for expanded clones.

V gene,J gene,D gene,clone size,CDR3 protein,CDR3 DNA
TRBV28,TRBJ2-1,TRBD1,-,CASSFQTGGKGNEQFF,TGTGCCAGCAGTTTCCAGACAGGGGGGAAAGGCAATGAGCAGTTCTTC
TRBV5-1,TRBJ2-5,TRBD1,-,CASSDRPSRQGSPGTQYF,TGCGCCAGCAGCGACCGACCTTCGAGACAGGGGTCCCCTGGTACCCAGTACTTC
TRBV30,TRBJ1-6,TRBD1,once,CAWRDRGSRYNSPLHF,TGTGCCTGGAGGGACAGGGGGTCCAGGTATAATTCACCCCTCCACTTT
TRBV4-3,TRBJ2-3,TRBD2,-,CASSQDQGGCGRTDTQYF,TGCGCCAGCAGCCAAGATCAGGGTGGTTGCGGGAGAACAGATACGCAGTATTTT
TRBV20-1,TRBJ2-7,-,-,CSASSGYEQYF,TGCAGTGCTAGTAGTGGCTACGAGCAGTACTTC
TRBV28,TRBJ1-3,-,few,CASSHRESSGNTIYF,TGTGCCAGCAGCCACAGGGAGAGCTCTGGAAACACCATATATTTT
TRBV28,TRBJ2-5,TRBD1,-,CASSFPAGTGEGETQYF,TGTGCCAGCAGTTTCCCTGCGGGGACAGGGGAAGGAGAGACCCAGTACTTC
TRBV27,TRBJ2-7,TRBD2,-,CASRNGLADYEQYF,TGTGCCAGCCGGAACGGACTAGCGGATTACGAGCAGTACTTC
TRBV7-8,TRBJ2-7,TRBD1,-,CASSPPRTGSYEQYF,TGTGCCAGCAGCCCTCCTCGGACAGGGTCCTACGAGCAGTACTTC
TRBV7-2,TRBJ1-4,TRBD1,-,CASSFLGTGNEKLFF,TGTGCCAGCAGCTTCCTCGGGACAGGGAACGAAAAACTGTTTTTT
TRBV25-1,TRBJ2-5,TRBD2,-,CASKGLAGGETQYF,TGTGCCAGCAAGGGACTAGCGGGAGGTGAGACCCAGTACTTC
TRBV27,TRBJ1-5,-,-,CASSLQGSRQPQHF,TGTGCCAGCAGTTTACAGGGGAGTCGTCAGCCCCAGCATTTT
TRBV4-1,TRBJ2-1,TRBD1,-,CASSQEGTKKTGGLNEQFF,TGCGCCAGCAGCCAAGAAGGTACAAAGAAGACAGGGGGTCTCAATGAGCAGTTCTTC
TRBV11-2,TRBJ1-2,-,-,CASSHRGEGYTF,TGTGCCAGCAGCCACCGGGGGGAGGGCTACACCTTC
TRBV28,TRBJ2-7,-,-,CASRQSRRGDFGYEQYF,TGTGCCAGCAGACAAAGTCGCAGGGGAGATTTCGGCTACGAGCAGTACTTC
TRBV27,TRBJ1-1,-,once,CASSLRGPMNTEAFF,TGTGCCAGCAGTTTAAGGGGCCCCATGAACACTGAAGCTTTCTTT
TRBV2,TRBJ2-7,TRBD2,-,CASSPSGYLGEQYF,TGTGCCAGCAGTCCTAGCGGGTACCTCGGCGAGCAGTACTTC
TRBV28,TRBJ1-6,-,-,CASTLGASSPLHF,TGTGCCAGCACCCTGGGGGCCAGTTCACCCCTCCACTTT
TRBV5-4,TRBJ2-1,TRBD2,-,CASSSQRGRDEQFF,TGTGCCAGCAGCTCCCAGCGGGGGAGAGATGAGCAGTTCTTC
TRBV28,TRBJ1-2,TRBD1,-,CASSPRTGVDYGYTF,TGTGCCAGCAGTCCACGGACAGGGGTGGACTATGGCTACACCTTC
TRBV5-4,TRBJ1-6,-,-,CASSIDRVSPNSPLHF,TGTGCCAGCAGCATCGACCGGGTCAGCCCTAATTCACCCCTCCACTTT
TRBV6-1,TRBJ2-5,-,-,CASSDPSAGAQETQYF,TGTGCCAGCAGTGATCCCTCGGCTGGAGCTCAAGAGACCCAGTACTTC
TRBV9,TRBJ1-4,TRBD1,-,CASSSGQGGFHEKLFF,TGTGCCAGCAGCTCGGGACAGGGGGGGTTTCATGAAAAACTGTTTTTT
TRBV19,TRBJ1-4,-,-,CASSMSQGGEKLFF,TGTGCCAGTAGTATGAGCCAGGGCGGTGAAAAACTGTTTTTT
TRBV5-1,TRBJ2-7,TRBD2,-,CASRPSGYYEQYF,TGCGCCAGCAGGCCTAGCGGGTACTACGAGCAGTACTTC
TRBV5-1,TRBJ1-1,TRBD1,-,CASSPWTGGDTEAFF,TGCGCCAGCAGCCCGTGGACAGGGGGAGATACTGAAGCTTTCTTT
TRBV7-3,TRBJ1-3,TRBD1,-,CASSPTGTGPHSGNTIYF,TGTGCCAGCAGCCCAACCGGGACAGGGCCCCACTCTGGAAACACCATATATTTT
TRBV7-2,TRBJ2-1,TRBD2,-,CASSLLGGLVTYNEQFF,TGTGCCAGCAGCTTATTGGGTGGACTAGTAACCTACAATGAGCAGTTCTTC
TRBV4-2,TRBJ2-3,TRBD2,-,CASSQDGRGMPSTDTQYF,TGTGCCAGCAGCCAAGATGGGAGGGGTATGCCTAGCACAGATACGCAGTATTTT
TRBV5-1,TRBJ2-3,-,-,CASSDSIIADTQYF,TGCGCCAGCAGCGATTCTATTATAGCAGATACGCAGTATTTT
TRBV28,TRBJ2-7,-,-,CASSFTTASYEQYF,TGTGCCAGCAGTTTCACTACTGCGTCCTACGAGCAGTACTTC
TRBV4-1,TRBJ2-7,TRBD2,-,CASSQVSQVASGGDEQYF,TGCGCCAGCAGCCAAGTCTCTCAGGTTGCTAGCGGGGGGGACGAGCAGTACTTC
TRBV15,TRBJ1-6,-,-,CATRPGPDSPLHF,TGTGCCACCCGGCCAGGGCCGGATTCACCCCTCCACTTT
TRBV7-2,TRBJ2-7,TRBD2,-,CASSLGTSGTFKQYF,TGTGCCAGCAGCTTAGGTACTAGCGGGACATTTAAGCAGTACTTC
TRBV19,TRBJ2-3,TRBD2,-,CASSAHYPSGPSGDTQYF,TGTGCCAGTAGTGCCCACTATCCTAGCGGCCCGTCGGGAGATACGCAGTATTTT
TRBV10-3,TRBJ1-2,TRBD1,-,CAISGRQGAWVYGYTF,TGTGCCATCAGTGGGAGACAGGGGGCGTGGGTCTATGGCTACACCTTC
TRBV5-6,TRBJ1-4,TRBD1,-,CASSVGQDINEKLFF,TGTGCCAGCAGCGTAGGACAGGACATTAATGAAAAACTGTTTTTT
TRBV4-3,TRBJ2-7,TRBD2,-,CASSQDWRSGRVPYEQYF,TGCGCCAGCAGCCAAGATTGGCGTAGCGGGAGAGTACCCTACGAGCAGTACTTC
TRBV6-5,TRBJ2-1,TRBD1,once,CASSHRTGLNNEQFF,TGTGCCAGCAGCCACCGGACAGGGCTGAACAATGAGCAGTTCTTC
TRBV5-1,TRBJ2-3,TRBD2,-,CASSSATSGDTDTQYF,TGCGCCAGCAGCTCCGCGACTAGCGGGGACACAGATACGCAGTATTTT
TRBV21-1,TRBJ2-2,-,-,CASSKDRGPTGELFF,TGTGCCAGCAGCAAAGACAGGGGCCCCACCGGGGAGCTGTTTTTT
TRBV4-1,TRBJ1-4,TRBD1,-,CASSQETQGQLTSATSEKLFF,TGCGCCAGCAGCCAAGAAACCCAGGGACAGCTAACCTCAGCAACTAGTGAAAAACTGTTTTTT
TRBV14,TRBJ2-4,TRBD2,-,CASSQHRTRNIQYF,TGTGCCAGCAGCCAGCACAGGACTAGGAACATTCAGTACTTC
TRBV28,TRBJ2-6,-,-,CASDGSGANVLTF,TGTGCCAGCGACGGGTCTGGGGCCAACGTCCTGACTTTC
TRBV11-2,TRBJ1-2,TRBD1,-,CASSHILLGQGDGYTF,TGTGCCAGCAGCCACATCCTTTTGGGACAGGGTGATGGCTACACCTTC
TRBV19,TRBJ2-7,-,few,CASSIDLEGGDEQYF,TGTGCCAGTAGTATAGATCTTGAAGGTGGAGACGAGCAGTACTTC
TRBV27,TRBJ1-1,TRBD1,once,CASSLSGQGHPTKNTEAFF,TGTGCCAGCAGTTTGTCGGGACAGGGCCATCCGACCAAGAACACTGAAGCTTTCTTT
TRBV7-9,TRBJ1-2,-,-,CASSLVAGDYGYTF,TGTGCCAGCAGCTTAGTGGCAGGGGATTATGGCTACACCTTC
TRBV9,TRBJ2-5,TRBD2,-,CASSLTGLGQGTQYF,TGTGCCAGCAGCCTTACGGGACTAGGGCAGGGGACCCAGTACTTC
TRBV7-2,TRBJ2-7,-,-,CASSNRQAGSSYEQYF,TGTGCCAGCAGCAACCGACAGGCTGGCAGCTCCTACGAGCAGTACTTC
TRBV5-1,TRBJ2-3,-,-,CASSLEDRRTDTQYF,TGCGCCAGCAGCTTGGAGGACAGACGCACAGATACGCAGTATTTT
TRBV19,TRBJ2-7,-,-,CASSINLQARHYEQYF,TGTGCCAGTAGTATAAACCTGCAGGCACGGCACTACGAGCAGTACTTC
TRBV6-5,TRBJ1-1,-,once,CASSTPDTHTEAFF,TGTGCCAGCAGTACGCCCGACACCCACACTGAAGCTTTCTTT
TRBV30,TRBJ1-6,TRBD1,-,CAWRVRDRLKKTPIIQLGPLHF,TGTGCCTGGAGGGTCCGGGACAGACTGAAAAAAACCCCGATAATTCAACTGGGCCCCCTCCACTTT
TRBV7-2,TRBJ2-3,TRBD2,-,CASSLVVAGDTTDTQYF,TGTGCCAGCAGCTTAGTTGTCGCGGGAGACACCACAGATACGCAGTATTTT
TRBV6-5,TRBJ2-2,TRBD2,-,CASSYRTSGRAGELFF,TGTGCCAGCAGTTACCGGACTAGCGGGAGGGCCGGGGAGCTGTTTTTT